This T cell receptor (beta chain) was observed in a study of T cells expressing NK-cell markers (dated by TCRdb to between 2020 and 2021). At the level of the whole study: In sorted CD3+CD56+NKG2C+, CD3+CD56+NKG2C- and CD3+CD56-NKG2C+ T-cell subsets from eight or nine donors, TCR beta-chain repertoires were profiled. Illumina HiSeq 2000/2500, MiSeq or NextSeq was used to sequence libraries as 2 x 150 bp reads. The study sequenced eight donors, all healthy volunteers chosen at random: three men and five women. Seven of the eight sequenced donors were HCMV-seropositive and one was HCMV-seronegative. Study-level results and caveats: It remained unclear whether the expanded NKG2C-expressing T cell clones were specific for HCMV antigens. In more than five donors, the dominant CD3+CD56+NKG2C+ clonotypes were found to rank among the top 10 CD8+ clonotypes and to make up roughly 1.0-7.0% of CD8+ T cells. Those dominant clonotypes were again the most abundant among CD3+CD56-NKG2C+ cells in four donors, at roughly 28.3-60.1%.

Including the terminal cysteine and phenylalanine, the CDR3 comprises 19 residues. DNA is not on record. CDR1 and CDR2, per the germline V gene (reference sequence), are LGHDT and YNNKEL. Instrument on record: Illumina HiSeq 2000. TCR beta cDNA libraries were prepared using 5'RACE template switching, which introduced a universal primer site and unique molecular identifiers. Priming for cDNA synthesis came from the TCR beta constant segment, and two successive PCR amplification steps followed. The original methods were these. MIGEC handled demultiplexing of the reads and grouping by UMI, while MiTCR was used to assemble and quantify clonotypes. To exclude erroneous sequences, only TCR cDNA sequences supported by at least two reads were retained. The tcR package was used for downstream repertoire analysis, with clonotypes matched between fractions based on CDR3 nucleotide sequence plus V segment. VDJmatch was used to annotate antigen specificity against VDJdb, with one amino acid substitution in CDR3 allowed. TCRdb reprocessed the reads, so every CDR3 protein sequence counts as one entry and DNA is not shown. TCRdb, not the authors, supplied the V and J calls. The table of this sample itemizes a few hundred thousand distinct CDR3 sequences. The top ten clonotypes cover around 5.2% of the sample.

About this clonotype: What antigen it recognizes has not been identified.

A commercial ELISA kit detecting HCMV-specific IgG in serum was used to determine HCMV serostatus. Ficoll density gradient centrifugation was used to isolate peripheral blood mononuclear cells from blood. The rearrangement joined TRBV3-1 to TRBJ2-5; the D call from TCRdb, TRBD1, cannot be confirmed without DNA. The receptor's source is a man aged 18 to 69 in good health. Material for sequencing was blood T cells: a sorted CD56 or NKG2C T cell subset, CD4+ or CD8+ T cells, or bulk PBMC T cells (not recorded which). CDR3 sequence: CASSRSGTGGPGGRETQYF.